This is a list of T cell receptor beta chains from one sample in a study of radiation and T cells in renal cell carcinoma. TCRdb's table, derived via immunoSEQ multiplex PCR, lists solely in-frame clones and lacks some. The table includes about 130,000 clones, around 80% detected once. The specimen comprised blood, sampled from a patient whose treatment included radiotherapy and nephrectomy. Receptors originate from a man aged 50-60 years with renal cell carcinoma. The CDR3 runs from the conserved cysteine through the conserved F or W. D genes are given only for firm matches. Clone size is not always given. Where it is, it says once, few, many or a class for expanded clones.

j_call v_call clone_size d_call cdr3_aa cdr3_nt
TRBJ2-7 TRBV21-1 . . CASSKAGTGGWWYEQYF TGTGCCAGCAGCAAAGCCGGGACAGGGGGGTGGTGGTACGAGCAGTACTTC
TRBJ1-4 TRBV11-1 . . CASSPGLPGSEKLFF TGTGCCAGCAGCCCGGGACTCCCAGGGAGTGAAAAACTGTTTTTT
TRBJ1-1 TRBV27 . . CASSLTRAAEAFF TGTGCCAGCAGTTTAACCCGGGCCGCTGAAGCTTTCTTT
TRBJ2-7 TRBV27 . . CASSLSGPYNSYEQYF TGTGCCAGCAGTTTATCGGGACCCTATAACTCCTACGAGCAGTACTTC
TRBJ2-7 TRBV19 once . CASSIEAGPYEQYF TGTGCCAGTAGTATAGAAGCAGGACCCTACGAGCAGTACTTC
TRBJ2-5 TRBV6-1 . TRBD1 CASSEVRGNQETQYF TGTGCCAGCAGTGAGGTCAGGGGGAACCAAGAGACCCAGTACTTC
TRBJ1-3 TRBV4-2 . . CASSQERDPGNTIYF TGTGCCAGCAGCCAAGAGAGGGATCCTGGGAACACCATATATTTT
TRBJ2-6 TRBV2 . . CATGPRTGANVLTF TGTGCCACCGGGCCCAGAACTGGGGCCAACGTCCTGACTTTC
TRBJ2-1 TRBV5-1 . TRBD2 CASSSGPSYNEQFF TGCGCCAGCAGTAGCGGGCCCTCCTACAATGAGCAGTTCTTC
TRBJ2-3 TRBV6-6 . TRBD2 CASSYLGTSGLTQYF TGTGCCAGCAGTTACCTGGGGACTAGCGGGCTGACGCAGTATTTT
TRBJ2-1 TRBV11-2 . . CASSLLRGDGEQFF TGTGCCAGCAGCCTCCTTAGGGGGGATGGCGAGCAGTTCTTC
TRBJ1-1 TRBV27 . . CASSLGARAGEAFF TGTGCCAGCAGTTTAGGAGCGAGGGCGGGTGAAGCTTTCTTT
TRBJ2-5 TRBV7-7 many . CASSLGEDPQETQYF TGTGCTAGCAGCTTAGGGGAGGACCCCCAAGAGACCCAGTACTTC
TRBJ2-7 TRBV4-1 . . CASSQDLGRAPYEQYF TGCGCCAGCAGCCAAGATCTGGGCAGGGCCCCCTACGAGCAGTACTTC
TRBJ2-7 TRBV7-8 . TRBD2 CASSSLTSGAYEQYF TGTGCCAGCAGCTCGTTGACTAGCGGCGCCTACGAGCAGTACTTC
TRBJ1-6 TRBV14 . TRBD1 CASSRIGQGLYNSPLHF TGTGCCAGCAGCCGTATCGGACAGGGATTATATAATTCACCCCTCCACTTT